Each of the 12 T cell receptor beta chains below was sequenced from the same sample in a study of PD-1 blockade in classical Hodgkin lymphoma. Sequencing was performed with immunoSEQ multiplex PCR; in TCRdb, only in-frame clones are kept and a portion is missing. The table shows about 13,000 clones, with 92% occurring only once. The patients all showed relapse after autologous stem cell transplantation, while their brentuximab vedotin exposure varied. Sequencing was performed on peripheral blood mononuclear cells (PBMCs), taken at baseline. Receptors originate from a human donor with classical Hodgkin lymphoma.

The chain uses TRBV7-6 and TRBJ2-1; D uncertain. The CDR3 sequence is 15 residues long. Per germline, CDR1 SGHVS and CDR2 FNYEAQ. Deletions cut 1 base from V and 3 bases from J, with 10 bases between. This CDR3 reads CASSLGGDIYNEQFF. In DNA form, the CDR3 reads TGTGCCAGCAGCTTAGGGGGTGATATCTACAATGAGCAGTTCTTC.

This rearrangement joins TRBV5-1 to TRBJ2-1, with 7 bases fitting TRBD1. The trim removed 0 bases at V and 7 bases at J, leaving 7 bases unmatched. The CDR3 consists of 15 residues. In germline, CDR1 is SGHRS, CDR2 YFSETQ. In DNA, the CDR3 is TGCGCCAGCAGCTTGGGACAGGGTTTACTTAATGAGCAGTTCTTC. It specifies CASSLGQGLLNEQFF.

This clone was recorded only once. This chain uses TRBV18 with TRBJ1-1; D not certain. V was clipped by 3 bases and J by 1 base, with 9 bases between them. Germline assignment: CDR1 KGHSH and CDR2 LQKENI. This CDR3 spans 14 amino acids. The CDR3 DNA sequence: TGTGCCAGCTCACCGACGACCGGGAACACTGAAGCTTTCTTT. Translated: CASSPTTGNTEAFF.

The gene calls are TRBV30 and TRBJ1-1, with 7 bases lining up with TRBD1. The germline gives CDR1 GTSNPN, CDR2 SVGIG (reference sequence). CDR3 length: 13 residues. Unmatched junction bases numbered 6, after V lost 4 bases and J lost 4 bases. The CDR3 sequence is CAWTNRGLTEAFF. The CDR3 region has the DNA TGTGCCTGGACAAACAGGGGTCTCACTGAAGCTTTCTTT.

The chain has TRBV5-1 and TRBJ2-1, with 7 bases identical to TRBD2. Germline lookup yields CDR1 SGHRS and CDR2 YFSETQ. The CDR3 has 14 amino acids. V trimming: 2 bases; J trimming: 4 bases; junction bases outside the gene matches: 3. In nucleotides, the CDR3 is TGCGCCAGCAGCTTCCTAGCGGAGTACAATGAGCAGTTCTTC. Its translation: CASSFLAEYNEQFF.

The chain combines TRBV18 with TRBJ2-7; D gene unclear. Per germline, CDR1 KGHSH and CDR2 LQKENI. This CDR3 is built from 14 residues. The germline V and J ends were trimmed by 0 bases and 0 bases, with 6 bases remaining between them. CDR3 protein: CASSPPPHSYEQYF. CDR3 sequence (DNA): TGTGCCAGCTCACCACCGCCCCACTCCTACGAGCAGTACTTC.

In DNA form, the CDR3 reads TGTGCCAGCAGTGAATTAACCGGGACTAGCGTTGGAATGTACGAGCAGTACTTC. Protein: CASSELTGTSVGMYEQYF. The rearrangement joins TRBV2 to TRBJ2-7, with TRBD2 matching over 10 bases. CDR1 and CDR2 (germline): SNHLY, FYNNEI. This CDR3 spans 18 amino acids. V dropped 2 bases and J dropped 4; count of bases not matched to a gene: 14. The full variable domain, with the rest looked up from reference TRBV2 and TRBJ2-7, is EPEVTQTPSHQVTQMGQEVILRCVPISNHLYFYWYRQILGQKVEFLVSFYNNEISEKSEIFDDQFSVERPDGSNFTLKIRSTKLEDSAMYFCASSELTGTSVGMYEQYFGPGTRLTVT.

The chain has TRBV19 and TRBJ2-1; no clear D gene. Looked up from germline, CDR1 is LNHDA and CDR2 is SQIVND (reference sequence). The ends were cut back, 7 bases at V and 2 bases at J, with 18 bases in the middle. The CDR3 is 16 amino acids. The CDR3 here is CASTIHPKGPYNEQFF. CDR3 in DNA: TGTGCCAGTACTATCCATCCTAAAGGGCCCTACAATGAGCAGTTCTTC.

The chain couples TRBV6-1 to TRBJ1-3; TRBD1 is a possible D gene (5 bases). The V gene's germline CDR1 is MNHNS and CDR2 SASEGT. The CDR3 extends over 15 amino acids. The V gene lost 4 bases and the J gene lost 2 bases, with 12 bases spanning the gap. CDR3 nucleotides: TGTGCCAGCAGTGGCGGCAGGGCCCCTGGAAACACCATATATTTT. Amino acids: CASSGGRAPGNTIYF.

The chain carries TRBV14 and TRBJ2-1; a weak D match, TRBD1 (5 bases). The CDR3 is 15 amino acids. Trimming shortened V by 4 bases and J by 2 bases, and 12 bases separated the two germline ends. The germline V gene encodes CDR1 SGHDN and CDR2 FVKESK. CDR3 coding DNA: TGTGCCAGCAGCCGGTCAAGGGGCCCCTACAATGAGCAGTTCTTC. It encodes CASSRSRGPYNEQFF.

V usage is TRBV5-1 and J usage is TRBJ1-2, with D uncertain. The V and J ends lost 3 bases and 6 bases respectively, with 12 bases between them. The CDR3 contains 13 residues. Per the germline V gene, CDR1 is SGHRS and CDR2 is YFSETQ. CDR3 DNA: TGCGCCAGCAGCTCCCCGGCGGGCGATGGCTACACCTTC. Amino acids: CASSSPAGDGYTF.

This clone was picked up a small number of times. This chain uses TRBV5-6 with TRBJ1-2; TRBD1 is a possible D gene (5 bases). Germline V gene lookup returns CDR1 SGHDT and CDR2 YYEEEE. The CDR3 covers 15 residues. V was shortened by 0 bases and J by 8 bases, with 17 bases between the two germline ends. DNA for the CDR3: TGTGCCAGCAGCTTGGTAGGGACGCTGGGAGGCGGCTACACCTTC. Protein sequence: CASSLVGTLGGGYTF. The entire variable domain, with the rest obtained from reference TRBV5-6 and TRBJ1-2, is as follows: DAGVTQSPTHLIKTRGQQVTLRCSPKSGHDTVSWYQQALGQGPQFIFQYYEEEERQRGNFPDRFSGHQFPNYSSELNVNALLLGDSALYLCASSLVGTLGGGYTFGSGTRLTVV.